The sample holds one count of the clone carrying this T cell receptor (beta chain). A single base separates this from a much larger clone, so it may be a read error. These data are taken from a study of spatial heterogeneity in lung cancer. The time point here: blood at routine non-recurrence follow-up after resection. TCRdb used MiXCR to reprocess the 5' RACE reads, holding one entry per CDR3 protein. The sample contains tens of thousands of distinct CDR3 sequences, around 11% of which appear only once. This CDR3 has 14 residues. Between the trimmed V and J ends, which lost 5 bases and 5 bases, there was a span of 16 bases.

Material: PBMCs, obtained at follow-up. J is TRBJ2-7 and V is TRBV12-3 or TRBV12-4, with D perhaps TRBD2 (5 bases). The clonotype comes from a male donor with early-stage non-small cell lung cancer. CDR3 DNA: TGTGCCAGCAGTCCCTGGACTGTCGACGACGAGCAGTACTTC. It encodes CASSPWTVDDEQYF.